The clone carrying this T cell receptor beta chain has a handful of counts. This CDR3 spans 15 amino acids. Trimming removed 7 bases at V and 0 bases at J, with 15 bases between. The germline V gene has CDR1 SGHVS and CDR2 FNYEAQ. TCRdb ran MiXCR on the RT-PCR reads and lists one entry per CDR3 protein. The sample shows about 570,000 distinct CDR3 sequences, approximately 11% of them seen only once. The sample comes from a study of response to subunit inactivated influenza vaccine. The same specimen was also included in a second study, on T cells expressing NK-cell markers. From that paper: 5'RACE template switching with UMIs produced the TCR beta cDNA. In a handful of donors, dominant clonotypes made up about 28.3-65% of CD3+CD56-NKG2C+ cells.

The sequenced sample was PBMCs from blood, obtained on the day of vaccination. V is TRBV7-6 and J is TRBJ1-1; possible D gene TRBD1, 5 bases. This clonotype was sampled from a man aged 50-60 years who received an inactivated influenza vaccine. The CDR3 spells CASTPGVGLNTEAFF. The DNA for the CDR3 is TGTGCCAGCACCCCGGGGGTCGGATTGAACACTGAAGCTTTCTTT.